This TCR beta chain was identified in a study of shared clonotypes between healthy human individuals. Broader study findings: Investigators collected only blood, and repertoires in tissues likely differ. Clonotype sharing across donors was expected to vary with sequencing depth. Estimated clonotype richness was generally higher in naive than memory subsets.

Sorted subsets were amplified in replicate PCRs using 150 to 250 ng DNA, 25,000 to 30,000 T cell genomes. Sequencing used immunoSEQ multiplex PCR; TCRdb keeps in-frame clones, though not all of them. The data show some 1.5 million clones, 98% seen once. In regard to this clone: As yet, its antigen is unknown.

Sequencing used naive CD4+ T cells sorted from blood. The subset: CD45RA+ positively selected. The source is a man aged 25-40 years in good health.

CDR3 DNA: TGTGCCAGCAGCCGGGACAGGCGATCCTACGAGCAGTACTTC. Translation: CASSRDRRSYEQYF. The rearrangement links TRBV6-1 to TRBJ2-7; 8 bases are shared with TRBD1. This CDR3 contains 14 residues. V gave up 6 bases and J gave up 1 base; unmatched junction bases: 5. Germline V gene sequence: CDR1 MNHNS, CDR2 SASEGT.